The clone carrying this TCR beta chain appeared once. The data are from a study of control samples from healthy donors and cancer patients. Trimming stripped 1 base from V and 5 bases from J, with 15 bases between. The germline gives CDR1 KGHSH, CDR2 LQKENI. The length of the CDR3 is 17 residues. The method was immunoSEQ multiplex PCR; TCRdb's version includes in-frame clones alone and lacks a portion of them. The sample yields over 150,000 clones, around nine tenths seen once. The TCR comes from a man aged 25-40 years in good health. Sequencing was done on a sample of blood. The genes are TRBV18 and TRBJ1-6, with D unclear. Here the CDR3 DNA reads TGTGCCAGCTCACCACGTCCCTCGGGGAAGGATAATTCACCCCTCCACTTT. Encoded protein: CASSPRPSGKDNSPLHF.